This entry concerns a single T cell receptor (beta chain). What it binds is not known. V gave up 2 bases and J gave up 5 bases; unmatched junction bases: 7. The germline gives CDR1 MNHEY, CDR2 SVGAGI. This CDR3 contains 15 residues. PCR amplification relied on 60 Vbeta primers (plus 13 Jbeta primers). Repertoires were generated with immunoSEQ multiplex PCR, while TCRdb's copy carries only in-frame clones and drops some. The sample lists about 200,000 clones, less than 85% occurring once. The data were obtained in a study of cytomegalovirus exposure and HLA in healthy donors. Broader study findings: TCR beta V- and J-gene trimming was later associated with a missense DCLRE1C variant. The later analysis indicated that the majority of CMV-associated TCR beta chains appeared HLA-restricted.

The chain joins TRBV6-5 to TRBJ2-7; TRBD2 agrees at 9 bases. The sequenced sample consisted of PBMCs. This TCR came from a man between 18 and 29 years old in good health and CMV-seronegative. The chain's CDR3 is CASSYSGSSGDEQYF. The CDR3 region has the DNA TGTGCCAGCAGTTACAGTGGGTCTAGCGGGGACGAGCAGTACTTC.